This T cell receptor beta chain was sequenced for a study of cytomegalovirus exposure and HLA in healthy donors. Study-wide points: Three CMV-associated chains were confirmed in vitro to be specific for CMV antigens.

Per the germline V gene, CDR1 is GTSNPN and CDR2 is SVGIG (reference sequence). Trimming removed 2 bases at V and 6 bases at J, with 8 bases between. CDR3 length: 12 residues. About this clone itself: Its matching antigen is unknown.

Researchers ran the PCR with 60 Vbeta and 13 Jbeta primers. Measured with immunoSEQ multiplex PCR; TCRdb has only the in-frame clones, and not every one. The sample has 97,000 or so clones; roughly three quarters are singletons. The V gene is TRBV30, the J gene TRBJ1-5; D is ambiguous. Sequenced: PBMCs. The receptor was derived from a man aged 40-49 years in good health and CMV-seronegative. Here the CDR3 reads CAWSRGFQPQHF. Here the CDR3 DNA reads TGTGCCTGGAGTCGCGGATTTCAGCCCCAGCATTTT. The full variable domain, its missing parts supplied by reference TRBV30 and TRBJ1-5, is SQTIHQWPATLVQPVGSPLSLECTVEGTSNPNLYWYRQAAGRGLQLLFYSVGIGQISSEVPQNLSASRPQDRQFILSSKKLLLSDSGFYLCAWSRGFQPQHFGDGTRLSIL.